The TCR beta chain described here comes from a study of post-analysis software for immune sequencing data. General study results and limits: Higher frequency in patients than in controls was seen for a handful of TRBV segments, with TRBV5-6, TRBV5-1 and TRBV20-1 among them. Samples from a shared batch, those prepared together, strongly co-clustered by F measure. There was significantly lower normalized Chao1 diversity in multiple sclerosis patients than in controls.

This CDR3 contains 12 residues. The germline gives CDR1 MNHEY, CDR2 SVGEGT. V shed 3 bases and J shed 12 bases, with 13 bases lying between them. Note on this clonotype: The target antigen is unknown.

Prepared libraries of TCR beta cDNA carried unique molecular identifiers. Input populations of 1 to 10 million T cells gave rise to 500,000 or so cDNA molecules. TCRdb itself ran the PCR reads through MiXCR, one entry per CDR3 protein. This sample has around 400,000 distinct CDR3 sequences, with 30% to 40% found just once. This chain connects TRBV6-2 or TRBV6-3 to TRBJ2-3, with D perhaps TRBD1 or TRBD2 (5 bases each). The sequenced material came from blood. This clonotype was sampled from a girl aged 2 to 9 with multiple sclerosis. CDR3 residues: CASSYFRDPQYF. The CDR3 DNA is TGTGCCAGCAGTTATTTTCGGGACCCTCAGTATTTT.